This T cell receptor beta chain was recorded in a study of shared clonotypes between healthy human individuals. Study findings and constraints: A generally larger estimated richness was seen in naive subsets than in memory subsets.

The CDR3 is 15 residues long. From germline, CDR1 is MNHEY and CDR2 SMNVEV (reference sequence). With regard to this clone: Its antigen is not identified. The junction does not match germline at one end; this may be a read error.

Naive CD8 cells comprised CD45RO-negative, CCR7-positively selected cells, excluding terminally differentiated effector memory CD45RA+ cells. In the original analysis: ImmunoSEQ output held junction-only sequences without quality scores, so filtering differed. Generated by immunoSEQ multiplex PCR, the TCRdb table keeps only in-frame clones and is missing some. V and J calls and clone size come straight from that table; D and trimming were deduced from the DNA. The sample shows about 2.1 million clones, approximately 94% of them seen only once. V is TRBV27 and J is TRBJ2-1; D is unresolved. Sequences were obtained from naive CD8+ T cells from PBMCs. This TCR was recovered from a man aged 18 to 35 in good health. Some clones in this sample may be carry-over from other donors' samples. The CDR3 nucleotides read TGTGCCAGCAGTTTATCGATCGTCTCCCACAATGAGCAGTTCTTC. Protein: CASSLSIVSHNEQFF.